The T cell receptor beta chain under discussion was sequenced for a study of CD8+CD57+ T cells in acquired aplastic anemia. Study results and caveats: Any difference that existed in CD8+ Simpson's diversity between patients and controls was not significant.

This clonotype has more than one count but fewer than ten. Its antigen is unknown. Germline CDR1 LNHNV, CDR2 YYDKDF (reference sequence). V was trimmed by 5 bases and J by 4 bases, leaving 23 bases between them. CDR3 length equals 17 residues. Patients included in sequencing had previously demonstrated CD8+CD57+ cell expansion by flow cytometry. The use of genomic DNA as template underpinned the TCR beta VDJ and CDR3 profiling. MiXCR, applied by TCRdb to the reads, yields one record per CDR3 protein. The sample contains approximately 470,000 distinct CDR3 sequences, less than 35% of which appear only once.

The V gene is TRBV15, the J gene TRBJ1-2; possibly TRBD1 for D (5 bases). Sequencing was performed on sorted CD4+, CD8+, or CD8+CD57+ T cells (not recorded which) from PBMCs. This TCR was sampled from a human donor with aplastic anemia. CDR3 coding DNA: TGTGCCACCAGCGGGGCTTCGGAAAGACAAAACCTCTATGGCTACACCTTC. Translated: CATSGASERQNLYGYTF.